A single sample is the source of the 11 T cell receptor beta chains below, sequenced in a study of blood T cell repertoires in COVID-19. Sequencing was performed with immunoSEQ multiplex PCR; in TCRdb, only in-frame clones are kept and a portion is missing. Of about 72,000 clones detected, 82% appear once; the ten largest clones hold roughly 6.7%. The sample was peripheral blood. The origin of the receptors is a man between 60 and 75 years old with acute or convalescent COVID-19.

The V gene is TRBV7-9, the J gene TRBJ1-6, with D tentatively TRBD1 (6 bases). Looked up from germline, CDR1 is SEHNR and CDR2 is FQNEAQ (reference sequence). V was clipped by 1 base and J by 11 bases, with 18 bases between them. This CDR3 contains 16 residues. The CDR3 bases are TGTGCCAGCAGCTTAGGATGGGGGCTCGATCATCCACCCCTCCACTTT. Translating gives CASSLGWGLDHPPLHF.

The CDR3 here is CASSDQRGDKNIQYF. CDR3 sequence (DNA): TGTGCCAGCAGTGATCAGCGGGGGGACAAAAACATTCAGTACTTC. This sequence joins TRBV25-1 and TRBJ2-4; 9 nucleotides align to TRBD2. V dropped 3 bases and J dropped 3; count of bases not matched to a gene: 3. The CDR3 totals 15 residues. Germline CDR1 and CDR2: MGHDK and SYGVNS.

V and J are TRBV2 and TRBJ1-5, with D tentatively TRBD1 (6 bases). This CDR3 is 13 amino acids long. With 6 bases removed from V and 4 bases from J, the gap between germline ends came to 10 bases. The germline V gene encodes CDR1 SNHLY and CDR2 FYNNEI. The CDR3 loop is CASRGQENQPQHF. CDR3 sequence (DNA): TGTGCCAGCAGGGGACAAGAAAATCAGCCCCAGCATTTT.

The DNA for the CDR3 is TGTGCCAGCACCCTAACGGAGGGGGGGTATGGCTACACCTTC. Its translation is CASTLTEGGYGYTF. This chain connects TRBV2 to TRBJ1-2; D is perhaps TRBD1 (6 bases). Deletions cut 7 bases from V and 5 bases from J, with 17 bases between. There are 14 residues in the CDR3. Germline values: CDR1 SNHLY, CDR2 FYNNEI.

This chain uses TRBV7-9 with TRBJ1-1; D is possibly TRBD1 (5 bases). This CDR3 has 15 amino acids. V lost 5 bases and J lost 4, with 17 bases in between. Germline loops: CDR1 SEHNR, CDR2 FQNEAQ (reference sequence). The CDR3 region is CASSAGSGLSTEAFF. The CDR3 DNA sequence: TGTGCCAGCAGCGCAGGCTCAGGGTTGAGCACTGAAGCTTTCTTT.

This clone was observed once. This chain joins TRBV11-2 and TRBJ1-5; D unresolved. The germline V gene encodes CDR1 SGHAT and CDR2 FQNNGV. Trimming left V 5 bases short and J 4 bases short, with 9 bases between. The CDR3 runs 13 residues. CDR3 loop: CASSPTRNQPQHF. CDR3 nucleotide sequence: TGTGCCAGCAGCCCGACACGGAATCAGCCCCAGCATTTT.

This chain connects TRBV4-1 to TRBJ1-6; 10 bases line up with TRBD1. Germline values: CDR1 MGHRA, CDR2 YSYEKL. With V trimmed by 1 base and J by 9 bases, 3 bases remained unmatched. The CDR3 has 15 amino acids. The CDR3 DNA follows: TGCGCCAGCAGCCAAGCTCGGGACAGGGGTTCACCCCTCCACTTT. It yields the protein CASSQARDRGSPLHF.

This clone was seen just once. The chain has TRBV5-4 and TRBJ2-5; 7 bases are shared with TRBD1. CDR1 and CDR2 (germline): SGHNT, YYREEE (reference sequence). J gave up 4 bases and V 6 bases, and 6 bases lay outside the gene matches. The CDR3 length is 13 residues. CDR3 bases: TGTGCCAGCACCATCGACAGGGCAGAGACCCAGTACTTC. As protein: CASTIDRAETQYF.

The J gene is TRBJ2-3, the V gene TRBV24-1; D gene unclear. Trimming removed 5 bases from V and 1 base from J, with 12 bases in between. CDR3 length equals 15 residues. Germline-derived CDR1 and CDR2 are KGHDR and SFDVKD. The CDR3 region has the DNA TGTGCCACCAGTGGAAAACGATCGGGCACAGATACGCAGTATTTT. Its protein product is CATSGKRSGTDTQYF.

The chain uses TRBV5-1 and TRBJ2-2, with D tentatively TRBD1 (6 bases). The V end lost 2 bases, the J end lost 3 bases, and 8 bases lay between the germline ends. CDR1 and CDR2 from the germline V gene are SGHRS and YFSETQ. There are 14 residues in the CDR3. Here the CDR3 DNA reads TGCGCCAGCAGCTTACAGGGCGACACCGGGGAGCTGTTTTTT. This codes for CASSLQGDTGELFF.

The J gene is TRBJ1-2, the V gene TRBV4-1; D possibly corresponds to TRBD1 (6 bases). Trimming stripped 0 bases from V and 3 bases from J, with 14 bases between. This CDR3 has 16 amino acids. Germline V gene lookup returns CDR1 MGHRA and CDR2 YSYEKL. DNA for the CDR3: TGCGCCAGCAGCCAAGATTCTGACAGGTTGGACTATGGCTACACCTTC. Amino acids: CASSQDSDRLDYGYTF.